One and the same sample provided the 5 T cell receptor beta chains below, sequenced in a study of blood T cell repertoires in COVID-19. Assay: immunoSEQ multiplex PCR; the TCRdb copy retains only in-frame clones and omits some. The sample has tens of thousands of clones; around nine tenths are singletons. Sequenced: peripheral blood. Source of these receptors: a human donor in a cohort sampled during active COVID-19.

This rearrangement joins TRBV5-1 to TRBJ2-5; D may be TRBD1 (6 bases). Germline V lookup: CDR1 SGHRS, CDR2 YFSETQ. The CDR3 has 13 residues. V dropped 7 bases and J dropped 8 bases, with 18 bases sitting between them. CDR3 sequence (DNA): TGCGCCAGCGGGGCAGGGGATAAGAGAACCCAGTACTTC. Amino acid sequence: CASGAGDKRTQYF.

The chain couples TRBV25-1 to TRBJ2-5; 8 nucleotides line up with TRBD2. The V and J ends lost 8 bases and 5 bases, in that order; junction bases with no gene match: 13. The CDR3 runs 15 residues. Germline CDR1 and CDR2: MGHDK and SYGVNS. The CDR3 bases are TGTGCCAGCGGCACCGGGACGGGGGGGTTCGAGACCCAGTACTTC. This translates into CASGTGTGGFETQYF.

V and J are TRBV6-2 or TRBV6-3 and TRBJ1-2; no clear D gene. CDR1 MNHEY and CDR2 SVGEGT come from the germline V gene. The CDR3 runs 13 residues. V lost 5 bases and J 7 bases, leaving 14 bases between the germline ends. CDR3 sequence reads: CASSARGGLGYTF. CDR3 DNA sequence: TGTGCCAGCAGTGCCCGTGGTGGGCTTGGCTACACCTTC.

V and J are TRBV4-3 and TRBJ2-7, with D possibly TRBD1 on 6 matching bases. V lost 4 bases, J lost 2 bases, and 15 bases lay in between. The CDR3 has 15 amino acids. CDR1 LGHNA and CDR2 YSLEER come from the germline V gene. CDR3 residues: CASSPDIHRAYEQYF. The CDR3 DNA sequence: TGCGCCAGCAGCCCTGATATCCACAGGGCCTACGAGCAGTACTTC.

The genes are TRBV6-5 and TRBJ2-7; 9 bases are shared with TRBD1. Germline CDR1 reads MNHEY; CDR2 reads SVGAGI. V shed 2 bases, J shed 3 bases, and the junction held 8 bases outside the gene matches. This CDR3 has 16 residues. Here the CDR3 DNA reads TGTGCCAGCAGTTACAACCGGGACAGGGCCCGCTACGAGCAGTACTTC. It translates to CASSYNRDRARYEQYF.